The clone carrying this TCR beta chain was observed a single time. The CDR3 has 16 amino acids. V lost 5 bases, J lost 3 bases, and 12 bases stayed unmatched. The germline V gene has CDR1 SGHRS and CDR2 YFSETQ. These data belong to a study of blood T cell repertoires in COVID-19. Some clones are missing from TCRdb's copy, which holds only in-frame ones; the method was immunoSEQ multiplex PCR. This sample has roughly 100,000 clones, with around 87% found just once. The sequence derives from a human donor in a cohort sampled during active COVID-19. Sequencing input: peripheral blood. This sequence joins TRBV5-1 and TRBJ2-5; 8 nucleotides align to TRBD1. The CDR3 DNA reads TGCGCCAGCAGTCTGGATCTGACAGGGGTTAAAGAGACCCAGTACTTC. Translation: CASSLDLTGVKETQYF.